The text below deals with one T cell receptor (beta chain). This CDR3 is built from 14 residues. CDR1 and CDR2 (germline): KGHSH, LQKENI. V lost 2 bases, J lost 4 bases, and 12 bases lay in between. The entry originates in a study of blood T cell repertoires in COVID-19. Study summary: The United States, Italy and Spain provided the acute and convalescent COVID-19 samples.

Source study methods: How many nucleated cells were present was estimated from reference gene primer amplification. Sequenced by immunoSEQ multiplex PCR; TCRdb stores in-frame clones only, minus some. The DNA was the basis for D and trimming; V, J and clone size are from that table. The data hold around 150,000 clones, with about four fifths observed a single time. J is TRBJ2-7 and V is TRBV18, with D possibly being TRBD2 (6 bases). The clonotype originates from a man in his 70s with acute or convalescent COVID-19. Sample: peripheral blood. The CDR3 region is CASSPGGSLYEQYF. DNA for the CDR3: TGTGCCAGCTCACCAGGGGGGTCCCTTTACGAGCAGTACTTC.